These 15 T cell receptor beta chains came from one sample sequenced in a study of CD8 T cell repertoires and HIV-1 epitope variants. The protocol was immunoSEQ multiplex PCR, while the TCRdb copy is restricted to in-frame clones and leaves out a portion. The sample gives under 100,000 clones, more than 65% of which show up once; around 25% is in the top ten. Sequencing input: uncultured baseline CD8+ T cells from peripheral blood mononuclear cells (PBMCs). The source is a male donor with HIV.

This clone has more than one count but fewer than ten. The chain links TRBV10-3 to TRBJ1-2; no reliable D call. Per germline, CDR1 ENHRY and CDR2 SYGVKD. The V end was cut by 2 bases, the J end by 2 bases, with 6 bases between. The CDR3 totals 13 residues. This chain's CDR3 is CAISEEENYGYTF. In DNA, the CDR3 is TGTGCCATCAGTGAGGAGGAGAACTATGGCTACACCTTC.

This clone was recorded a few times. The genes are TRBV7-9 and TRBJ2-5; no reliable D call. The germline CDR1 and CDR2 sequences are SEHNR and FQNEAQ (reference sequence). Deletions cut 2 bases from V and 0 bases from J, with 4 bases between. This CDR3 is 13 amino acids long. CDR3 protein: CASSLSNQETQYF. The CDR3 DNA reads TGTGCCAGCAGCTTATCCAACCAAGAGACCCAGTACTTC.

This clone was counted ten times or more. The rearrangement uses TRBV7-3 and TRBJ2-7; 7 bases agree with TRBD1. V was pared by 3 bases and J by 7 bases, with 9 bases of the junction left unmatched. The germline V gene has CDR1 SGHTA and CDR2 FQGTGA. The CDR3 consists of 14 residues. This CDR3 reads CASSLGQYLREQYF. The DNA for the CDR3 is TGTGCCAGCAGCTTGGGACAGTACCTTCGTGAGCAGTACTTC.

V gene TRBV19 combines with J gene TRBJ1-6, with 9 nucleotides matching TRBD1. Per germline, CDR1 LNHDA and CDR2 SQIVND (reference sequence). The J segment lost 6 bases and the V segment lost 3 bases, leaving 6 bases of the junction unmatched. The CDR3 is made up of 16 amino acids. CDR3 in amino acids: CASSISRTGANSPLHF. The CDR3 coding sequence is TGTGCCAGTAGTATTAGTCGGACAGGGGCTAATTCACCCCTCCACTTT.

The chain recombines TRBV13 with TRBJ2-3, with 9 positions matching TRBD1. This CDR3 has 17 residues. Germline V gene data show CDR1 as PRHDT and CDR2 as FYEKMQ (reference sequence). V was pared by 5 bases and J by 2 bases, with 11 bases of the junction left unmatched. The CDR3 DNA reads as TGTGCCAGCAGCCCAGGACAGGGGTCGGACCCCACAGATACGCAGTATTTT. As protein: CASSPGQGSDPTDTQYF. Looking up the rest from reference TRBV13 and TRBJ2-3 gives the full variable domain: AAGVIQSPRHLIKEKRETATLKCYPIPRHDTVYWYQQGPGQDPQFLISFYEKMQSDKGSIPDRFSAQQFSDYHSELNMSSLELGDSALYFCASSPGQGSDPTDTQYFGPGTRLTVL.

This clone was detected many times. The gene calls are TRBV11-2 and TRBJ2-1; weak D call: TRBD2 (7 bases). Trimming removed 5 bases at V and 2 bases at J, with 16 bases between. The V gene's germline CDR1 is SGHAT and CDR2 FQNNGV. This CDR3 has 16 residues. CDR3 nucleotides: TGTGCCAGCAGCCCCAGGGGAGGGGGTCCCTACAATGAGCAGTTCTTC. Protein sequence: CASSPRGGGPYNEQFF.

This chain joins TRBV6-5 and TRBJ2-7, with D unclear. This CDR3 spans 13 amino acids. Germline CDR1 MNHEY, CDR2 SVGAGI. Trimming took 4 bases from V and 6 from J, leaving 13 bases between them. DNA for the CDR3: TGTGCCAGCAGTTTCCAGTCGGGCTTCGAGCAGTACTTC. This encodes CASSFQSGFEQYF.

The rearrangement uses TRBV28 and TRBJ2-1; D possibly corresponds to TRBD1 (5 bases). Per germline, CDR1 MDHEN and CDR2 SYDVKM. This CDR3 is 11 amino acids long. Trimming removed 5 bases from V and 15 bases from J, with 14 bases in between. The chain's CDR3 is CASSNGHSPFF. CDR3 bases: TGTGCCAGCAGTAATGGACATTCGCCGTTCTTC.

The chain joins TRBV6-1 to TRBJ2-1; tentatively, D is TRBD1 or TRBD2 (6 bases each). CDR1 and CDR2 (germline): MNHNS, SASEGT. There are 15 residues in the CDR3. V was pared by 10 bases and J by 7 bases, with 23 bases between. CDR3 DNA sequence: TGTGCCACCCATGGGGGGACGGGGGCGGTAAATGAGCAGTTCTTC. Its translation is CATHGGTGAVNEQFF.

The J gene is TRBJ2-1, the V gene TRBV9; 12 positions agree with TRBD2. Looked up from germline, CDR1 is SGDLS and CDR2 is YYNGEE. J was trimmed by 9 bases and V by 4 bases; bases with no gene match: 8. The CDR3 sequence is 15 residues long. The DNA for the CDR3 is TGTGCCAGCAGCAAGCTGACTAGCGGGGGTATTGAGCAGTTCTTC. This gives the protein CASSKLTSGGIEQFF.

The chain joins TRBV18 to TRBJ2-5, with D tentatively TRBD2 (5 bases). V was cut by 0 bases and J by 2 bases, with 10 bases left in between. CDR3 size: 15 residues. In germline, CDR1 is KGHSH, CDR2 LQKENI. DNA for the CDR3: TGTGCCAGCTCACCACCGAGGGCGGGTCAAGAGACCCAGTACTTC. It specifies CASSPPRAGQETQYF. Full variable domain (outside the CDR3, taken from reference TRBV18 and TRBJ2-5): NAGVMQNPRHLVRRRGQEARLRCSPMKGHSHVYWYRQLPEEGLKFMVYLQKENIIDESGMPKERFSAEFPKEGPSILRIQQVVRGDSAAYFCASSPPRAGQETQYFGPGTRLLVL.

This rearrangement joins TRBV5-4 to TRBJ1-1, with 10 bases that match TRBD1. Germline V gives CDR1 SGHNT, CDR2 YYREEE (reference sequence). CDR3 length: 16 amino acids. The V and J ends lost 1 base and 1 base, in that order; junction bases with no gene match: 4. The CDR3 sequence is CASSLRDRGGNTEAFF. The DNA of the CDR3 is TGTGCCAGCAGCTTGAGGGACAGGGGAGGGAACACTGAAGCTTTCTTT.

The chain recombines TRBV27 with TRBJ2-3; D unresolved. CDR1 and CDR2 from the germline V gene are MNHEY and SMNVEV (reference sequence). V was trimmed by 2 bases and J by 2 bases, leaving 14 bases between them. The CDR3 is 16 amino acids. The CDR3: CASSLIGNKYTDTQYF. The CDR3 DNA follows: TGTGCCAGCAGTTTAATAGGGAATAAGTACACAGATACGCAGTATTTT.

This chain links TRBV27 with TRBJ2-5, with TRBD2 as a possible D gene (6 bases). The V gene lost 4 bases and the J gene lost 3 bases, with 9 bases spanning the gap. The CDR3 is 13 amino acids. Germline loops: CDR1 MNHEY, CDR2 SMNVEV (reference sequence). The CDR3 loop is CASSWREKETQYF. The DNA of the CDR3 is TGTGCCAGCAGTTGGAGGGAGAAAGAGACCCAGTACTTC.

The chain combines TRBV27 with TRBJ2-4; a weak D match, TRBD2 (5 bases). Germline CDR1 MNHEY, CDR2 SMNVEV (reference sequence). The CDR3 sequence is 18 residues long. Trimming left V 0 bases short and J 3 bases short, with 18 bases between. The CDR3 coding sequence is TGTGCCAGCAGTTTATCCTCCCCCCTTTCGCGGGTCAAAAACATTCAGTACTTC. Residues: CASSLSSPLSRVKNIQYF.